Sequencing of this TCR beta chain was carried out in a study of T-cell memory formation after mild COVID-19. The sample holds many counts of this clonotype. V lost 3 bases to trimming and J lost 7 bases; unmatched junction nucleotides: 6. CDR1 SGDLS and CDR2 YYNGEE come from the germline V gene. The CDR3 totals 13 residues. TCRdb re-called the 5' RACE reads through MiXCR, storing one row per CDR3 protein. The sample records roughly 43,000 distinct CDR3 sequences, less than 9.5% being singletons. The TCR originated in an adult woman who had mild COVID-19 (a few samples of this study predate the infection). Cell type and time point are not known. The rearrangement links TRBV9 to TRBJ2-5; 7 positions match TRBD2. The material sequenced was PBMCs or a T cell subset sorted from them (not recorded which). CDR3 sequence reads: CASSDSTGGTQYF. Here the CDR3 DNA reads TGTGCCAGCAGCGACTCAACGGGGGGGACCCAGTACTTC.